One and the same sample provided the 26 T cell receptor beta chains below, sequenced in a study of control samples from healthy donors and cancer patients. TCRdb keeps only in-frame clones here, not all; method: immunoSEQ multiplex PCR. Of approximately 140,000 clones listed, roughly nine tenths are singletons. The specimen was PBMCs. Receptors originate from a man aged 50 to 60 with head and neck cancer.

Of note for this clone: The same CDR3 can be traced to other DNA sequences in this sample. This rearrangement joins TRBV5-1 to TRBJ2-3; no firm D call. Germline CDR1 is SGHRS and CDR2 is YFSETQ. The CDR3 is made up of 15 amino acids. Deletions cut 0 bases from V and 0 bases from J, with 8 bases between. The CDR3 protein is CASSLGPSSTDTQYF. For the CDR3, the DNA is TGCGCCAGCAGCTTGGGGCCTTCTAGCACAGATACGCAGTATTTT. The variable domain in full, with the rest retrieved from reference TRBV5-1 and TRBJ2-3, is KAGVTQTPRYLIKTRGQQVTLSCSPISGHRSVSWYQQTPGQGLQFLFEYFSETQRNKGNFPGRFSGRQFSNSRSEMNVSTLELGDSALYLCASSLGPSSTDTQYFGPGTRLTVL.

This clone was counted a single time. The J gene is TRBJ2-2, the V gene TRBV3-1 (or the pseudogene TRBV3-2); TRBD1 might be the D (6 bases). Germline V gene sequence: CDR1 LGHDT, CDR2 YNNKEL (reference sequence). The ends were cut back, 4 bases at V and 5 bases at J, with 11 bases in the middle. The length of the CDR3 is 14 residues. The CDR3 loop is CASSLRDTTGELFF. CDR3 in DNA: TGTGCCAGCAGCCTCCGGGACACAACCGGGGAGCTGTTTTTT.

This clone appeared once. V and J are TRBV5-1 and TRBJ1-1; weak D call: TRBD1 (6 bases). Trimming left V 5 bases short and J 2 bases short, with 10 bases between. The CDR3 is 13 amino acids. Per germline, CDR1 SGHRS and CDR2 YFSETQ. CDR3 DNA: TGCGCCAGCAGACCACAGGGAAACACTGAAGCTTTCTTT. Translated: CASRPQGNTEAFF.

This clone turned up a few times. The chain has TRBV29-1 and TRBJ2-1; no clear D. Germline CDR1 reads SQVTM; CDR2 reads ANQGSEA. Trimming took 7 bases from V and 5 from J, leaving 15 bases between them. This CDR3 has 13 amino acids. The CDR3 is CSARPDSNNEQFF. In DNA form, the CDR3 reads TGCAGCGCCAGACCAGACTCAAACAATGAGCAGTTCTTC.

V usage is TRBV6-6 and J usage is TRBJ2-1; 9 nucleotides align to TRBD2. V lost 7 bases, J lost 9 bases, and 7 bases stayed unmatched. The CDR3 is 13 residues long. Looked up from germline, CDR1 is MNHNY and CDR2 is SVGAGI (reference sequence). CDR3 bases: TGTGCCAGCAAGGCGACTAGCGGCGCTGAGCAGTTCTTC. Translated: CASKATSGAEQFF.

The chain links TRBV28 to TRBJ1-4; 7 nucleotides line up with TRBD1. The ends lost 5 bases at V and 4 bases at J; junction bases unmatched: 7. The CDR3 is 15 residues long. The germline CDR1 and CDR2 sequences are MDHEN and SYDVKM. The CDR3 loop reads CASSTSRGFNEKLFF. The CDR3 DNA reads as TGTGCCAGCAGTACCTCCAGGGGGTTTAATGAAAAACTGTTTTTT.

V gene TRBV11-2 combines with J gene TRBJ2-1; the match to TRBD2 covers 8 bases. J gave up 0 bases and V 1 base, and 11 bases lay outside the gene matches. Germline assignment: CDR1 SGHAT and CDR2 FQNNGV. CDR3 size: 19 residues. In nucleotides, the CDR3 is TGTGCCAGCAGCTTAGGAGGAACAGCGGGAGTAAGCTCCTACAATGAGCAGTTCTTC. The encoded protein is CASSLGGTAGVSSYNEQFF.

Concerning this clone itself: Other DNA sequences of this sample code for an identical CDR3. This chain joins TRBV5-4 and TRBJ2-7; 12 bases align to TRBD2. CDR3 size: 19 residues. Germline V gene sequence: CDR1 SGHNT, CDR2 YYREEE (reference sequence). V shed 0 bases, J shed 0 bases, and the junction held 10 bases outside the gene matches. The CDR3 region is CASSLGASGRAGGSYEQYF. The CDR3 bases are TGTGCCAGCAGCTTGGGGGCTAGCGGGAGGGCTGGGGGCTCCTACGAGCAGTACTTC.

This chain joins TRBV20-1 and TRBJ1-2; the D is unclear. Germline CDR1 is DFQATT and CDR2 is SNEGSKA (reference sequence). V was pared by 8 bases and J by 4 bases, with 8 bases between. There are 10 residues in the CDR3. CDR3 region: CSRRIYGYTF. In nucleotides, the CDR3 is TGCAGTCGGCGGATCTATGGCTACACCTTC.

The gene calls are TRBV5-6 and TRBJ2-3, with no clear D. Germline values: CDR1 SGHDT, CDR2 YYEEEE. The CDR3 contains 11 residues. The germline V and J ends were trimmed by 7 bases and 5 bases, with 8 bases remaining between them. In DNA form, the CDR3 reads TGTGCCAGCCAGCTCGTAGATACGCAGTATTTT. Protein product: CASQLVDTQYF.

This sequence joins TRBV19 and TRBJ2-1; TRBD1 matches at 7 bases. This CDR3 spans 16 amino acids. Germline V CDR1 and CDR2: LNHDA, SQIVND (reference sequence). V was pared by 7 bases and J by 4 bases, with 13 bases of the junction left unmatched. The CDR3 sequence: CASTSHDRVRYNEQFF. The CDR3 coding sequence is TGTGCCAGTACCTCACATGACAGGGTAAGGTACAATGAGCAGTTCTTC. Drawing the rest from reference TRBV19 and TRBJ2-1, the complete variable domain is DGGITQSPKYLFRKEGQNVTLSCEQNLNHDAMYWYRQDPGQGLRLIYYSQIVNDFQKGDIAEGYSVSREKKESFPLTVTSAQKNPTAFYLCASTSHDRVRYNEQFFGPGTRLTVL.

The chain carries TRBV5-1 and TRBJ2-2; 9 bases line up with TRBD2. The ends lost 0 bases at V and 0 bases at J; junction bases unmatched: 12. CDR1 is SGHRS and CDR2 is YFSETQ in the germline V gene. There are 20 residues in the CDR3. DNA of the CDR3: TGCGCCAGCAGCTTGGCCTGGACTAGCGAGAACGGTGCGAACACCGGGGAGCTGTTTTTT. It specifies CASSLAWTSENGANTGELFF.

The chain couples TRBV28 to TRBJ1-2; maybe TRBD1 (5 bases). The CDR3 sequence is 16 residues long. Germline loops: CDR1 MDHEN, CDR2 SYDVKM. Trimming shortened V by 4 bases and J by 1 base, and 16 bases separated the two germline ends. Here the CDR3 reads CASSSLGGPYNYGYTF. CDR3 DNA: TGTGCCAGCAGTTCCCTCGGGGGTCCTTATAACTATGGCTACACCTTC.

The chain has TRBV15 and TRBJ1-4; 12 nucleotides align to TRBD1. CDR3 length: 14 amino acids. V shed 6 bases and J 8 bases; nucleotides not matched to a gene: 4. CDR1 and CDR2 (germline): LNHNV, YYDKDF (reference sequence). Here the CDR3 DNA reads TGTGCCACCAGGCCCGGGACAGGGGGCGAAAAACTGTTTTTT. Translation gives CATRPGTGGEKLFF.

V is TRBV4-1 and J is TRBJ1-1, with 8 bases that match TRBD1. This CDR3 is 14 amino acids long. V lost 4 bases and J lost 8; bases outside the gene matches: 9. The germline V gene has CDR1 MGHRA and CDR2 YSYEKL. The CDR3 nucleotides are TGCGCCAGCAGCCCGGGGACAGGCCCCCCGGAAGCTTTCTTT. As protein: CASSPGTGPPEAFF.

CDR3 DNA: TGTGCCAGCAGAGAACCGGGGTACACTGAAGCTTTCTTT. This encodes CASREPGYTEAFF. The V and J genes are TRBV5-4 and TRBJ1-1; D not certain. Germline values: CDR1 SGHNT, CDR2 YYREEE (reference sequence). The CDR3 consists of 13 residues. Trimming shortened V by 5 bases and J by 3 bases, and 11 bases separated the two germline ends.

The chain recombines TRBV2 with TRBJ1-1; D is possibly TRBD1 (5 bases). V was trimmed by 4 bases and J by 3 bases, leaving 6 bases between them. The CDR3 is 12 residues long. Germline-derived CDR1 and CDR2 are SNHLY and FYNNEI. The CDR3 region has the DNA TGTGCCAGCAGTGTCAGGGACACTGAAGCTTTCTTT. This sequence encodes CASSVRDTEAFF.

The V and J genes are TRBV27 and TRBJ2-7; D gene uncertain. Germline V gene data show CDR1 as MNHEY and CDR2 as SMNVEV (reference sequence). This CDR3 spans 13 amino acids. Trimming removed 5 bases at V and 5 bases at J, with 13 bases between. The DNA of the CDR3 is TGTGCCAGCAGTCCCCCCACCGGCGACGAGCAGTACTTC. Its protein is CASSPPTGDEQYF.

The rearrangement links TRBV3-1 (or the pseudogene TRBV3-2) to TRBJ2-3; a possible D gene is TRBD2 (6 bases). Per the germline V gene, CDR1 is LGHDT and CDR2 is YNNKEL (reference sequence). V was pared by 4 bases and J by 6 bases, with 23 bases between. This CDR3 contains 17 residues. The CDR3 spells CASSPTLGKGGADTQYF. The CDR3 nucleotides read TGTGCCAGCAGCCCCACCCTAGGGAAAGGAGGGGCGGATACGCAGTATTTT.

This rearrangement joins TRBV5-1 to TRBJ1-1, with unresolved D. This CDR3 spans 13 amino acids. V was pared by 4 bases and J by 2 bases, with 9 bases between. Germline CDR1 reads SGHRS; CDR2 reads YFSETQ. DNA for the CDR3: TGCGCCAGCAGCCAGGACGGAAACACTGAAGCTTTCTTT. Translated, it gives CASSQDGNTEAFF.

CDR3 region: CASSWLGTEAFF. The CDR3 DNA follows: TGTGCCAGTAGTTGGTTGGGGACTGAAGCTTTCTTT. V is TRBV19 and J is TRBJ1-1; unclear D gene. Germline loops: CDR1 LNHDA, CDR2 SQIVND (reference sequence). The germline V and J ends were trimmed by 5 bases and 5 bases, with 9 bases remaining between them. This CDR3 is 12 amino acids long. Full variable domain (rest looked up from reference TRBV19 and TRBJ1-1): DGGITQSPKYLFRKEGQNVTLSCEQNLNHDAMYWYRQDPGQGLRLIYYSQIVNDFQKGDIAEGYSVSREKKESFPLTVTSAQKNPTAFYLCASSWLGTEAFFGQGTRLTVV.

This sequence joins TRBV28 and TRBJ2-1; no clear D gene. CDR3 size: 13 residues. V was pared by 4 bases and J by 10 bases, with 14 bases between. CDR1 and CDR2 (germline): MDHEN, SYDVKM. The CDR3 sequence: CASSWYGRWEQFF. In DNA, the CDR3 is TGTGCCAGCAGTTGGTACGGCCGATGGGAGCAGTTCTTC.

This clone was recorded once. The chain joins TRBV12-3 or TRBV12-4 to TRBJ1-6; D unclear. The CDR3 runs to 13 residues. The V gene lost 0 bases and the J gene lost 8 bases, with 5 bases spanning the gap. The CDR3 reads CASSLARDSPLHF. CDR3 bases: TGTGCCAGCAGTTTAGCACGAGATTCACCCCTCCACTTT.

V gene TRBV7-2 combines with J gene TRBJ2-5; a weak D match, TRBD1 (6 bases). This CDR3 region has 13 residues. In germline, CDR1 is SGHTA, CDR2 FQGNSA. Trimming removed 8 bases at V and 3 bases at J, with 13 bases between. The CDR3 reads CASAIYREETQYF. CDR3 sequence (DNA): TGTGCCAGCGCTATATACAGGGAAGAGACCCAGTACTTC.

The chain couples TRBV9 to TRBJ1-1, with D perhaps TRBD1 (5 bases). In germline, CDR1 is SGDLS, CDR2 YYNGEE. This CDR3 is built from 14 residues. V was cut by 3 bases and J by 5 bases, with 14 bases left in between. CDR3 loop: CASSGKNSGTEAFF. CDR3 coding DNA: TGTGCCAGCAGCGGGAAAAACTCAGGGACTGAAGCTTTCTTT.

The CDR3 DNA is TGTGCCAGCAGCTTTGGACAGGGTAATTCACCCCTCCACTTT. Its translation: CASSFGQGNSPLHF. The chain links TRBV2 to TRBJ1-6, with 8 bases lining up with TRBD1. V dropped 6 bases and J dropped 6; count of bases not matched to a gene: 4. Germline CDR1 reads SNHLY; CDR2 reads FYNNEI. There are 14 residues in the CDR3.